What follows is one T cell receptor beta chain and its context. Its antigen remains unknown. This entry comes from a study of cytomegalovirus exposure and HLA in healthy donors. Regarding the study as a whole: Later findings reportedly placed an Asian-associated ancestry cluster below the roughly 670-donor mean for N-insertions. Presence/absence analyses assumed roughly uniform sequencing depth across donors, which may not hold. As a later analysis showed, several of the most significant clusters appeared to be linked to common viral pathogens. Specific recognition of CMV antigens was confirmed in vitro for three chains (all CMV-associated).

The PCR made use of 60 Vbeta and 13 Jbeta primers. The method was immunoSEQ multiplex PCR; TCRdb's version includes in-frame clones alone and lacks a portion of them. The repertoire holds 220,000 or so clones, 60% to 80% seen once, with less than 4.5% in the top ten. Looked up from germline, CDR1 is DFQATT and CDR2 is SNEGSKA (reference sequence). The CDR3 consists of 11 residues. V lost 3 bases and J 8 bases, leaving 8 bases between the germline ends. The chain carries TRBV20-1 and TRBJ2-1; D not resolved. The sequencing input was PBMCs. The origin of this receptor is a male donor in good health and CMV-seronegative. The CDR3 DNA reads TGCAGTGCTAGCGGCGGCGATGAGCAGTTCTTC. This gives the protein CSASGGDEQFF.